This T cell receptor (beta chain) was sequenced for a study of blood T cells in healthy people across ages. Study results and caveats: The lack of PBMC sorting stopped any conclusive naive versus antigen-experienced comparison.

A few counts support this clonotype. Its antigen is unidentified. This CDR3 is built from 15 residues. Trimming at V came to 5 bases and at J to 3 bases, leaving 5 bases not matched to a gene. CDR1 and CDR2 (germline): SEHNR, FQNEAQ (reference sequence). It was with a sample-barcoded 5' primer and a J-beta primer mix that a second PCR of roughly 7 to 12 cycles was run. One entry per CDR3 protein results from TCRdb running MiXCR on the 5' RACE reads. The sample contains around 620,000 distinct CDR3 sequences, 25% to 30% of which appear only once. Each donor was a healthy Caucasian individual from Russia, aged roughly 6 to 100.

The genes are TRBV7-9 and TRBJ1-4; 8 bases are a match to TRBD1. This receptor was taken from a woman aged 70-85 years in good health. Sequenced material: blood. The CDR3 region has the DNA TGTGCCAGCAGCCCTGAGGGACAGGCTAATGAAAAACTGTTTTTT. Translated: CASSPEGQANEKLFF.